This TCR beta chain was captured by sequencing in a study of blood T cells in healthy people across ages. Study summary: Template switching picked up about one barcoded beta molecule for each two T cells. Study-level points and caveats: Higher diversity and more naive CD4+ cells were features of long-lived donors, compared to aged donors. Expanded clonotype changes were possibly confounded by unknown donor CMV status. With unsorted PBMCs, a conclusive comparison of naive versus antigen-experienced cells was not possible.

As for this clonotype: Its antigen is undetermined. One junction end does not reproduce the germline sequence, and a read error may be involved.

CDR3 length: 14 amino acids. The germline gives CDR1 MDHEN, CDR2 SYDVKM. A second PCR of roughly 7 to 11 cycles used a sample-barcoded 5' primer and a J-beta primer mix. MiXCR, run by TCRdb on the 5' RACE reads, gives a single entry per CDR3 protein. The sample consists of some 1.7 million distinct CDR3 sequences, about 28% of them appearing once. The sample was blood. This rearrangement joins TRBV28 to TRBJ2-1, with 8 bases fitting TRBD1. This clonotype was sampled from a woman aged 30 to 39 in good health. The CDR3 region has the DNA TGTGCCAGCAGTTTAGGGACAGGCTACAGTGAGCAGTTCTTC. Translated: CASSLGTGYSEQFF. The full variable domain, its missing parts supplied by reference TRBV28 and TRBJ2-1, is DVKVTQSSRYLVKRTGEKVFLECVQDMDHENMFWYRQDPGLGLRLIYFSYDVKMKEKGDIPEGYSVSREKKERFSLILESASTNQTSMYLCASSLGTGYSEQFFGPGTRLTVL.